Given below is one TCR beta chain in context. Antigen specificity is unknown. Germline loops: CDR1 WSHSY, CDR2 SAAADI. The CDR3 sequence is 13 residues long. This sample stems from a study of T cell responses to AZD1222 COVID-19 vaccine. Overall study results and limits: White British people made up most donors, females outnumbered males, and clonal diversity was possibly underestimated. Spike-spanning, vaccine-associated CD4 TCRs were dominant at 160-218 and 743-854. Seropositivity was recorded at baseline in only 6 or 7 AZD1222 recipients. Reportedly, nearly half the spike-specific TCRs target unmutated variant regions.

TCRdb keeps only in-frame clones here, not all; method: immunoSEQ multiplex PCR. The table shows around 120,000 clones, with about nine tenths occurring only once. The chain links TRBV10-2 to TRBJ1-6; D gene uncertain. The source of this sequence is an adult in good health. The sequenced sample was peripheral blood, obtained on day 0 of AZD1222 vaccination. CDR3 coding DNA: TGCACCTCAACGAGCTCCTATAATTCACCCCTCCACTTT. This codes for CTSTSSYNSPLHF.